This record looks at one T cell receptor beta chain sequence and its context. Its antigen is currently unknown. Trimming took off 1 base at V and 10 bases at J, with 6 bases between the two ends. This CDR3 has 12 amino acids. Germline values: CDR1 SGDLS, CDR2 YYNGEE. TCRdb re-called the 5' RACE reads through MiXCR, storing one row per CDR3 protein. This table has under 250,000 distinct CDR3 sequences, 15% appearing once. This specimen comes from a study of T-cell memory formation after mild COVID-19. Study overall: Among the donors, TCR clusters were largely specific to each donor. Study observations and caveats: Researchers could not confirm that second-wave clones peaking on day 37 targeted SARS-CoV-2. Contracting clones localized mainly to CM and EM when CD4+ and mainly to EMRA when CD8+. Researchers found some responding clones in pre-infection memory, a sign that cross-reactive memory joined.

Material for sequencing was PBMCs or a T cell subset sorted from them (not recorded which). The rearrangement uses TRBV9 and TRBJ1-6; no firm D call. The sequence was collected from an adult woman who had mild COVID-19 (a few samples of this study predate the infection). Cell type and time point are not known. For the CDR3, the DNA is TGTGCCAGCAGCGTATACGAATCACCCCTCCACTTT. Amino acid sequence: CASSVYESPLHF.